This T cell receptor (beta chain) was sequenced for a study of long-term antiretroviral therapy in people with HIV. Study outcomes and limitations: Viral resistance, ART adherence and therapy changes all lacked available data. The study collected blood between 2004 and 2017, possibly under older ART regimens. In samples taken after ART, diversity increased but remained below transplant donor control levels.

Researchers report immunoSEQ v3.0 was run at survey level. Sequencing was directed toward 40,000-50,000 T-cell genomes in each sample. TCRdb keeps only in-frame clones here, not all; method: immunoSEQ multiplex PCR. The sample has tens of thousands of clones, roughly 85% seen once. This CDR3 is built from 14 residues. Germline V gene sequence: CDR1 MNHEY, CDR2 SVGAGI. The V end lost 0 bases, the J end lost 2 bases, and 8 bases lay between the germline ends. Comments on this clone: The antigen remains undetermined.

The receptor was isolated from a man between 18 and 35 years old with HIV. Specimen: unsorted PBMCs, collected 0.4 years before starting antiretroviral therapy. The rearrangement links TRBV6-5 to TRBJ2-7; the D gene could be TRBD1 or TRBD2 (5 bases each). CDR3 DNA: TGTGCCAGCAGTTACTCAGAGGGGCCCTACGAGCAGTACTTC. It encodes CASSYSEGPYEQYF.